This T cell receptor beta chain came from a study of blood T cell repertoires in COVID-19. On the study more broadly: Donors in the United States, Italy and Spain gave samples during acute or convalescent COVID-19. Nucleic acid was either cDNA or gDNA, and it came from T cells, B-cell-depleted T cells, or PBMCs.

Per the original data handling: Reference gene primer amplification gave nucleated cell count estimates. Sequenced by immunoSEQ multiplex PCR; TCRdb stores in-frame clones only, minus some. The V and J calls and the clone size are those of that table, but D and trimming were determined from the DNA. The repertoire holds 100,000 to 150,000 clones, 85% seen once, with 25% to 30% in the top ten. As regards this clone: Other nucleotide sequences from this sample produce the same CDR3.

This CDR3 comprises 16 residues. V dropped 4 bases and J dropped 0 bases, with 16 bases sitting between them. Germline values: CDR1 SGHRS, CDR2 YFSETQ. Sequencing was carried out using peripheral blood. The genes are TRBV5-1 and TRBJ1-1, with TRBD1 as a possible D gene (6 bases). The sequence derives from a woman of 80 years or more with acute or convalescent COVID-19. For the CDR3, the DNA is TGCGCCAGCAGCCCTCTAGGGGGGGGGATGAACACTGAAGCTTTCTTT. This sequence encodes CASSPLGGGMNTEAFF. Drawing the rest from reference TRBV5-1 and TRBJ1-1, the complete variable domain is KAGVTQTPRYLIKTRGQQVTLSCSPISGHRSVSWYQQTPGQGLQFLFEYFSETQRNKGNFPGRFSGRQFSNSRSEMNVSTLELGDSALYLCASSPLGGGMNTEAFFGQGTRLTVV.